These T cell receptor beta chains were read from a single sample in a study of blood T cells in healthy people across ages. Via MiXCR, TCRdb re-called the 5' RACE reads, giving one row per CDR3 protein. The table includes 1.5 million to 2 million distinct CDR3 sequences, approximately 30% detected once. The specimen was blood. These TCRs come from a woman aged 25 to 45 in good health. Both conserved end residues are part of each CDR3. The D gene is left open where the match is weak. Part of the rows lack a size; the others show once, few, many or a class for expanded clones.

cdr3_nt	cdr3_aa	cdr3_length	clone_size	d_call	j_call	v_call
TGTGCCGGCAGTTACTCTCTCCTCCAGGTTCCCTCCTACGAGCAGTACTTC	CAGSYSLLQVPSYEQYF	17	NA	NA	TRBJ2-7	TRBV6-6
TGCGCCAGCAGCTTGCAGGGGGACCGCAGTCAGCCCCAGCATTTT	CASSLQGDRSQPQHF	15	NA	TRBD1	TRBJ1-5	TRBV5-1
TGTGCCAGCAGCGAGGGACCTCCAGCGTGGGAGCAGTACTTC	CASSEGPPAWEQYF	14	NA	NA	TRBJ2-7	TRBV7-2
TGTGCCAGCAGTTTCGGCGGGATCAGCGCAGATGCGCAGTATTTT	CASSFGGISADAQYF	15	NA	NA	TRBJ2-3	TRBV12-3/TRBV12-4
TGTGCCAGCAGTTTACAGGGTAGCCCCGGAAACACCATATATTTT	CASSLQGSPGNTIYF	15	NA	NA	TRBJ1-3	TRBV6-5
TGTGCCAGCAGTCCCTGGGGCAGGTGGGAGGTTAGCGGCTACACCTTC	CASSPWGRWEVSGYTF	16	once	NA	TRBJ1-2	TRBV27
TGTGCCAGCAGCCCAGACCCGACAGGGTCCAATTCACCCCTCCACTTT	CASSPDPTGSNSPLHF	16	few	TRBD1	TRBJ1-6	TRBV7-9
TGCAGTGCTGGAGGGGGGTTAGGACCGAACACTGAAGCTTTCTTT	CSAGGGLGPNTEAFF	15	NA	NA	TRBJ1-1	TRBV20-1
TGTGCCAGCAGTTTTGGGCCAGACCCAAGCTACGAGCAGTACTTC	CASSFGPDPSYEQYF	15	many	NA	TRBJ2-7	TRBV12-3/TRBV12-4
TGTGCCATCAGTGAGGACGGATCCCTTTCCTACGAGCAGTACTTC	CAISEDGSLSYEQYF	15	NA	NA	TRBJ2-7	TRBV10-3
TGTGCCACCAGCCCGGGCCGGGACCCGGCCCAAACAGAGCAGTACTTC	CATSPGRDPAQTEQYF	16	NA	NA	TRBJ2-5	TRBV15
TGTGCCAGCAGCTTGGACAGGGTATCGAATGAGCAGTTCTTC	CASSLDRVSNEQFF	14	many	TRBD1	TRBJ2-1	TRBV7-2
TGCGCCAGCAGACGAGGACCCTCGGACTATGGCTACACCTTC	CASRRGPSDYGYTF	14	few	NA	TRBJ1-2	TRBV5-1
TGTGCCAGCAGTCTACCAGGGGGACAGGGCGATGAGCAGTTCTTC	CASSLPGGQGDEQFF	15	once	TRBD1	TRBJ2-1	TRBV28
TGTGCCAGCAGCATGGCTGCCCGTCCAGGGGGCCTCGAGCAGTACTTC	CASSMAARPGGLEQYF	16	NA	TRBD1	TRBJ2-7	TRBV7-6
TGCAGTGCTAGAGATGAGGAGTCAGACTCCTACGAGCAGTACTTC	CSARDEESDSYEQYF	15	few	NA	TRBJ2-7	TRBV20-1
TGCGCCAGCAGCTTGGTACAGGGACAGGGTGACGCTGGCTACACCTTC	CASSLVQGQGDAGYTF	16	few	TRBD1	TRBJ1-2	TRBV5-1
TGCAGTGCTAGAGATCCGCGGGGTCAGGCGGATACGCAGTATTTT	CSARDPRGQADTQYF	15	many	NA	TRBJ2-3	TRBV20-1
TGTGCCAGCAGCGCAGAGGGAAGAGGTCAGCCCCAGCATTTT	CASSAEGRGQPQHF	14	NA	NA	TRBJ1-5	TRBV9
TGCGCCAGCAGCCAAGATTGGGGCAGCTCTAACTATGGCTACACCTTC	CASSQDWGSSNYGYTF	16	few	NA	TRBJ1-2	TRBV4-1
TGCGCCAGCAGCCCAAGCGGGGGGCCTACGAGCTCCTACAATGAGCAGTACTTC	CASSPSGGPTSSYNEQYF	18	NA	TRBD2	TRBJ2-7	TRBV4-1
TGTGCCAGCGCCACGGGCACCCGGGGGTCCTATGGCTACACCTTC	CASATGTRGSYGYTF	15	few	NA	TRBJ1-2	TRBV6-5
TGCAGCGTTGAACGCCAGCCGGACTACAATGAGCAGTTCTTC	CSVERQPDYNEQFF	14	NA	NA	TRBJ2-1	TRBV29-1
TGCAGTGCTAAACGGACAGGGGTAATGGGCACTGAAGCTTTCTTT	CSAKRTGVMGTEAFF	15	NA	TRBD1	TRBJ1-1	TRBV20-1
TGTGCCAGCAGCGTTAGAAGCGCGACTAGCACAGATACGCAGTATTTT	CASSVRSATSTDTQYF	16	NA	NA	TRBJ2-3	TRBV9
TGTGCCAGCTCACCAGGGCCTGGGGAGCCCTCCTACGAGCAGTACTTC	CASSPGPGEPSYEQYF	16	NA	NA	TRBJ2-7	TRBV18
TGTGCCAGCAGCCTCTCCGGGACAGACTATGGCTACACCTTC	CASSLSGTDYGYTF	14	many	TRBD1	TRBJ1-2	TRBV7-2
TGTGCCACCAGTGATTCTTTGCACCGAGAGACCCAGTACTTC	CATSDSLHRETQYF	14	NA	NA	TRBJ2-5	TRBV24-1
TGCAGTGCCAATAACCCTGGCGAAGATACGCAGTATTTT	CSANNPGEDTQYF	13	many	NA	TRBJ2-3	TRBV20-1
TGCAGTGCGCTTCTCACAGGGCTGGAGGAAAAACTGTTTTTT	CSALLTGLEEKLFF	14	few	NA	TRBJ1-4	TRBV20-1
TGTGCCAGCAGACTCAATCAGGGGACTAATGAAAAACTGTTTTTT	CASRLNQGTNEKLFF	15	few	NA	TRBJ1-4	TRBV12-3/TRBV12-4
TGTGCCTGGAGTGTAAACAGGGGGCTACAAGAGACCCAGTACTTC	CAWSVNRGLQETQYF	15	few	TRBD1	TRBJ2-5	TRBV30
TGTGCCAGCAGTCCCTGGGCAGCGGGAGTTTCCTACGAGCAGTACTTC	CASSPWAAGVSYEQYF	16	NA	TRBD2	TRBJ2-7	TRBV5-5
TGCAGTGCCATTTCCGGGGGAGGACAGCCCCAGCATTTT	CSAISGGGQPQHF	13	NA	NA	TRBJ1-5	TRBV20-1
TGTGCCAGCACCACCGCCGGGACAAAGGGCGGCTACACCTTC	CASTTAGTKGGYTF	14	NA	NA	TRBJ1-2	TRBV6-2/TRBV6-3
TGTGCCGTTTCTATGGGACTAGCGGGCAATGAGCAGTTCTTC	CAVSMGLAGNEQFF	14	NA	TRBD2	TRBJ2-1	TRBV12-3/TRBV12-4
TGCAGTGCTAGAGCACAGGGTGGGAACTATGGCTACACCTTC	CSARAQGGNYGYTF	14	NA	NA	TRBJ1-2	TRBV20-1
TGCAGTGCTAGAGATGGGGTAGATACGCAGTATTTT	CSARDGVDTQYF	12	NA	NA	TRBJ2-3	TRBV20-1
TGTGCCAGCAGCTTCGACAGGGTTAGTTACACTGAAGCTTTCTTT	CASSFDRVSYTEAFF	15	NA	TRBD1	TRBJ1-1	TRBV14
TGCAGCGTTGCTGGAGGGCAAAGCAATGAGCAGTTCTTC	CSVAGGQSNEQFF	13	NA	NA	TRBJ2-1	TRBV29-1
TGCAGCGTTGAGTCGGACAGCTATGGCTACACCTTC	CSVESDSYGYTF	12	NA	NA	TRBJ1-2	TRBV29-1
TGTGCCAGCAGCTCTCGCGGGGGAAGCTCCTACGAGCAGTACTTC	CASSSRGGSSYEQYF	15	many	TRBD2	TRBJ2-7	TRBV7-9
TGTGCCACCAGTGACGCTCGAGCGGGAGGAGTCAATGAGCAGTTCTTC	CATSDARAGGVNEQFF	16	NA	TRBD2	TRBJ2-1	TRBV24-1
TGTGCCTGCTCTACAGGGACTTTCAACCTTGGCGAGCAGTACTTC	CACSTGTFNLGEQYF	15	many	NA	TRBJ2-7	TRBV10-3
TGTGCCAGCAGTTTAAGCCGCAATAGCAATCAGCCCCAGCATTTT	CASSLSRNSNQPQHF	15	few	NA	TRBJ1-5	TRBV12-3/TRBV12-4
TGTGCCAGCAGCTTGAGGACTAGCGGCATCTCCTACGAGCAGTACTTC	CASSLRTSGISYEQYF	16	NA	TRBD2	TRBJ2-7	TRBV5-6
TGTGCCAGCAGCCCTCAGGGGGCGCGACCGTACGAGCAGTACTTC	CASSPQGARPYEQYF	15	few	TRBD1	TRBJ2-7	TRBV7-3
TGCGCCAGCAGCATAACTTACAGGGGGGGCTATTTCACTGAAGCTTTCTTT	CASSITYRGGYFTEAFF	17	few	TRBD1	TRBJ1-1	TRBV5-1
TGTGCCAGCAGCCTCTGGGGACAGGGAGGTCATTCACCCCTCCACTTT	CASSLWGQGGHSPLHF	16	NA	TRBD1	TRBJ1-6	TRBV12-3/TRBV12-4
TGTGCCAGCAGCTTAACCAGGGGTGGATTGGCTGAAGCTTTCTTT	CASSLTRGGLAEAFF	15	few	NA	TRBJ1-1	TRBV5-6
TGCGCCAGCAGCCTAAACCCCCACGGGGGAGCGGGGGTGCAAGAGACCCAGTACTTC	CASSLNPHGGAGVQETQYF	19	NA	TRBD2	TRBJ2-5	TRBV4-1
TGTGCCAGCATCGAGGGTCAGGGGACTAAGCTAGCCAAAAACATTCAGTACTTC	CASIEGQGTKLAKNIQYF	18	many	NA	TRBJ2-4	TRBV6-5